This T cell receptor beta chain was documented in a study of blood T cell repertoires in COVID-19. The germline V gene encodes CDR1 MNHEY and CDR2 SVGEGT. Trimming removed 6 bases from V and 2 bases from J; junction bases left unmatched: 8. The CDR3 extends over 15 amino acids. Methods used by the authors: Estimation of nucleated cell counts relied on the amplification of reference gene primers. Profiling relied on immunoSEQ multiplex PCR, and the TCRdb table lists in-frame clones only, not all of them. V and J calls and clone size follow that table, whereas D and trimming were derived from the DNA. The sample holds over 95,000 clones, roughly four fifths seen once.

This chain links TRBV6-2 or TRBV6-3 with TRBJ2-7, with TRBD1 matching over 9 bases. Input material: peripheral blood. The sequence was collected from a human donor in a cohort sampled during active COVID-19. The chain's CDR3 is CASSKEDRGPYEQYF. In nucleotides, the CDR3 is TGTGCCAGCAGCAAAGAGGACAGGGGACCCTACGAGCAGTACTTC.